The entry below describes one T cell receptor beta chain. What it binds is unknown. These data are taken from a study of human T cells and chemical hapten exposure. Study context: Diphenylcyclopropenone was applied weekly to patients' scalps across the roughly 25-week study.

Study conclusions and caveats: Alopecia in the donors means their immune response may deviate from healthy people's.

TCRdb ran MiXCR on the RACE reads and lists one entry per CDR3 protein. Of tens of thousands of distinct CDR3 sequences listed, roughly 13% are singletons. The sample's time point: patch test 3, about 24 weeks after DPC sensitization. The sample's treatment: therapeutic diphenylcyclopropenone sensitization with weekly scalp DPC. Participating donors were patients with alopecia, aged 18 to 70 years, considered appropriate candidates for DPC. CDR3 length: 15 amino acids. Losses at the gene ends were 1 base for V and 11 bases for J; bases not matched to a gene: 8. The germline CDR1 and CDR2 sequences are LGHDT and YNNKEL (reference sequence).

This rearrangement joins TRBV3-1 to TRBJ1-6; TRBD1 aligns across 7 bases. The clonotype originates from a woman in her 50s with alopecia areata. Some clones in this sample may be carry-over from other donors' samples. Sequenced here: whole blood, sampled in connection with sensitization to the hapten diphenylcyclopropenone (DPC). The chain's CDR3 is CASSQVWDSQAPLHF. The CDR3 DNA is TGTGCCAGCAGCCAAGTTTGGGACAGCCAAGCACCCCTCCACTTT.